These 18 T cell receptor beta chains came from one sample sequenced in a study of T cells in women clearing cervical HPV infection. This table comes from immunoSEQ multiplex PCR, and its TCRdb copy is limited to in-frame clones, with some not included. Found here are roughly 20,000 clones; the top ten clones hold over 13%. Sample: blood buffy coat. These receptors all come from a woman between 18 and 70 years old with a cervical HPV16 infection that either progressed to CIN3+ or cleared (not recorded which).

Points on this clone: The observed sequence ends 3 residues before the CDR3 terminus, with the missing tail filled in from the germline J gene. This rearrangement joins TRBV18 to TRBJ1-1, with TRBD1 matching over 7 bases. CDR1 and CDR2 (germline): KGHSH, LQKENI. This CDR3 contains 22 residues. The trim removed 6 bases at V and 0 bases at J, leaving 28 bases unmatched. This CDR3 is CASSLGGFAGTENLNMNTEAFF. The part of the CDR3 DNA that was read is TGTGCCAGCTCTCTTGGAGGCTTTGCGGGGACAGAAAATCTTAACATGAACACTGAA.

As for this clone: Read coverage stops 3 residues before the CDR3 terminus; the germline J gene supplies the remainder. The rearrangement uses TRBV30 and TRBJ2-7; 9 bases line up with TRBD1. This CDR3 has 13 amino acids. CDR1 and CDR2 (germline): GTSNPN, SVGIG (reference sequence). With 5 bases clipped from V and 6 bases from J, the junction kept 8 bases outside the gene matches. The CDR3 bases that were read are TGTGCCTGGGAACCCGGGACAGGGACCGAG. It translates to CAWEPGTGTE. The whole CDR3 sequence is CAWEPGTGTEQYF.

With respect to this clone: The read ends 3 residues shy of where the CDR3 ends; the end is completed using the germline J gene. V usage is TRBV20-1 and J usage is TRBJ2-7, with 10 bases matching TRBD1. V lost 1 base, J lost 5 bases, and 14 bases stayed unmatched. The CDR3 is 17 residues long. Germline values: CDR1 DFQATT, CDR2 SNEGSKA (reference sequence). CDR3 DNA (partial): TGCAGTGCTAGAGCCCTATTAACCGGGACAGGGGAGCACGAG. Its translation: CSARALLTGTGEHE. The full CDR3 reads CSARALLTGTGEHEQYF.

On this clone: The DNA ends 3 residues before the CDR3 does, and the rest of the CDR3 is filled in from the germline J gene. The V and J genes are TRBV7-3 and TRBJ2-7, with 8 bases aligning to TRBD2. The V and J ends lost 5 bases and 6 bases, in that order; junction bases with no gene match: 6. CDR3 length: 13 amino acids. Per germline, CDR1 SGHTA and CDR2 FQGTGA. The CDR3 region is CASSPSTSAEQYF. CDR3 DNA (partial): TGTGCCAGCAGCCCCTCGACTAGCGCCGAG.

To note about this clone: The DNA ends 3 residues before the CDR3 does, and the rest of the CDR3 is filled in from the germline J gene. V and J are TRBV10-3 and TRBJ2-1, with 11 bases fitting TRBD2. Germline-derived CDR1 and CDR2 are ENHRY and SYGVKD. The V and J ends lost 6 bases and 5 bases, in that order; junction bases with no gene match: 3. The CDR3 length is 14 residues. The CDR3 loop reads CAISRLAGNNEQFF. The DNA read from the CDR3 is TGTGCCATCAGCCGACTAGCGGGAAACAATGAG.

This CDR3 reads CSAAREGGYEQYF. Incomplete CDR3 DNA: TGCAGCGCCGCGAGGGAGGGGGGGTACGAG. The rearrangement joins TRBV29-1 to TRBJ2-7, with D perhaps matching TRBD2 (7 bases). The CDR3 end falls 3 residues outside the read, so it is completed with the germline J gene. Germline values: CDR1 SQVTM, CDR2 ANQGSEA. The V end lost 7 bases, the J end lost 4 bases, and 17 bases lay between the germline ends. The CDR3 covers 13 residues.

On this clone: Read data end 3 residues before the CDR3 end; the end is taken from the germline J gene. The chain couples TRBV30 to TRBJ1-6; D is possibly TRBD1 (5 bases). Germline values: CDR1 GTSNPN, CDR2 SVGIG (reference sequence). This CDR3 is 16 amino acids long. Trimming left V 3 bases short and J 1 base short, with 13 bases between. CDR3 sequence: CAWSGSGGSYNSPLHF. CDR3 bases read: TGTGCCTGGAGCGGATCCGGGGGGTCCTATAATTCACCC.

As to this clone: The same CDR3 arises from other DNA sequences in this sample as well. The sequenced part of the CDR3 DNA is TGTGCCAGCTCACCACAACTGCAGGGGGCCGAGGGGACC. Its protein is CASSPQLQGAEGT. In full, the CDR3 is CASSPQLQGAEGTQYF. The chain links TRBV18 to TRBJ2-5; TRBD1 matches at 8 bases. The read gets to within 3 residues of the CDR3 end, and the germline J gene fills in the rest. V was clipped by 1 base and J by 7 bases; unmatched bases: 11. The CDR3 runs to 16 residues. CDR1 and CDR2 (germline): KGHSH, LQKENI.

The chain's CDR3 is CAWTSGYNEQFF. The sequenced CDR3 bases are TGTGCCTGGACGTCCGGTTACAATGAG. J is TRBJ2-1 and V is TRBV30, with unresolved D. The CDR3 end is not reached by the read, which stops 3 residues before it; the germline J gene fills it in. Trimming removed 4 bases from V and 4 bases from J, with 8 bases in between. This CDR3 is 12 amino acids long. Looked up from germline, CDR1 is GTSNPN and CDR2 is SVGIG (reference sequence).

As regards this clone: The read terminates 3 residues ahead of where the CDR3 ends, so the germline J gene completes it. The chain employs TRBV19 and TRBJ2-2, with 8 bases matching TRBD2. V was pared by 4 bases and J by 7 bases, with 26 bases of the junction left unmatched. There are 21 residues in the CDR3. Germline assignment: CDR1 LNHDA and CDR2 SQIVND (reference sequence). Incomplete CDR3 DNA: TGTGCCAGTAGTACTCACATCACAGATCCCGGGACTAGAGGGAGACGCGGGGAG. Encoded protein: CASSTHITDPGTRGRRGE. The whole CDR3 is CASSTHITDPGTRGRRGELFF.

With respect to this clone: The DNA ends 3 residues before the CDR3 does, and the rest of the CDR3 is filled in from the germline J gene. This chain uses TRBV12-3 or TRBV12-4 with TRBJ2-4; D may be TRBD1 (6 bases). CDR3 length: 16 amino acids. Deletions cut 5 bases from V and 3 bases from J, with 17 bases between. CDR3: CASSPTLAQGKNIQYF. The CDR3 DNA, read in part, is TGTGCCAGCAGTCCTACCCTGGCACAGGGCAAAAACATT.

CDR3 sequence: CASRRENTDTQYF. The CDR3 bases that were read are TGTGCCAGCAGACGCGAAAACACAGATACG. The rearrangement uses TRBV2 and TRBJ2-3; D call uncertain. The CDR3 extends 3 residues past the end of the read, so its final part is completed from the germline J gene. V dropped 6 bases and J dropped 2 bases, with 9 bases sitting between them. Germline V CDR1 and CDR2: SNHLY, FYNNEI. This CDR3 spans 13 amino acids.

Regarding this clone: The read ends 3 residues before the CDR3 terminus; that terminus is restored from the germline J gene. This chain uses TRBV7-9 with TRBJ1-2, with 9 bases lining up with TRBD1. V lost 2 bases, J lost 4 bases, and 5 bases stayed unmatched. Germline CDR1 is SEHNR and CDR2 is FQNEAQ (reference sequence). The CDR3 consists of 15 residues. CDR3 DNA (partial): TGTGCCAGCAGCTTAAATGAGGACAGGGGCTATGGC. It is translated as CASSLNEDRGYG. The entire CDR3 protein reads CASSLNEDRGYGYTF.

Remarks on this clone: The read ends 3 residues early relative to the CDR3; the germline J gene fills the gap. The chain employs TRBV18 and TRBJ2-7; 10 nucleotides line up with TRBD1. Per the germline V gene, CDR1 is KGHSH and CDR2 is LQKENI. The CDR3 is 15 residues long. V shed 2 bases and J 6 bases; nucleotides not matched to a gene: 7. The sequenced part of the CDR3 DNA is TGTGCCAGCTCACCATCGGGGACAGGGGCTTCCGAG. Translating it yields CASSPSGTGASE. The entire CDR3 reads CASSPSGTGASEQYF.

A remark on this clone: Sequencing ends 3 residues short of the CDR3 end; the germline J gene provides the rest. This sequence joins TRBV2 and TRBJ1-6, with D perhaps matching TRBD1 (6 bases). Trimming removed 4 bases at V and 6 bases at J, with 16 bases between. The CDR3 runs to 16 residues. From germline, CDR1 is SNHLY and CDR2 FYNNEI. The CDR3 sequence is CASSGSVRGSNSPLHF. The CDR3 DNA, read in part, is TGTGCCAGCAGTGGAAGCGTAAGGGGGTCTAATTCACCC.

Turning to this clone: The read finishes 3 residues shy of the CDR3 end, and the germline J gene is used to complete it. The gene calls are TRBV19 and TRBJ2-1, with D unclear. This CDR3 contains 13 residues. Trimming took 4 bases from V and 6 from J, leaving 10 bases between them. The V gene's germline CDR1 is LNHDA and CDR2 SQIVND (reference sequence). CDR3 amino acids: CASSSTGGNEQFF. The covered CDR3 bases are TGTGCCAGTAGTAGCACGGGTGGCAATGAG.

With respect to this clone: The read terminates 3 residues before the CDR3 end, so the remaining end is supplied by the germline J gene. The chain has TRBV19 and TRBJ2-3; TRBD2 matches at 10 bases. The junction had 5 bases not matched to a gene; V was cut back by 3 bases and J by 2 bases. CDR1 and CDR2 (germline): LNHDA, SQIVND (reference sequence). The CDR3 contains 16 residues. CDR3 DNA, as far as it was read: TGTGCCAGTAGTATGACTAGCGGGTACGACACAGATACG. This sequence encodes CASSMTSGYDTDT. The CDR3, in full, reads CASSMTSGYDTDTQYF.

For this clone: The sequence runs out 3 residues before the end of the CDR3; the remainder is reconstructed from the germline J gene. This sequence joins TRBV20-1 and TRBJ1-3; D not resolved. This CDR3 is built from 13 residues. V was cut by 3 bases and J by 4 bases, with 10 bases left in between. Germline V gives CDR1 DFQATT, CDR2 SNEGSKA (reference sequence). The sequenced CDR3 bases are TGCAGTGCTAGTCTCGTGACAGGAAACACC. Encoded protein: CSASLVTGNT. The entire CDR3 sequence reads CSASLVTGNTIYF.